Listed here are 3 T cell receptor beta chains from one sample, sequenced in a study of cytomegalovirus exposure and HLA in healthy donors. Repertoires were generated with immunoSEQ multiplex PCR, while TCRdb's copy carries only in-frame clones and drops some. The sample shows 200,000 or so clones, approximately 87% of them seen only once. Sequenced material: PBMCs. The origin of the receptors is a woman in her late teens or twenties in good health and CMV-seronegative.

The chain has TRBV5-1 and TRBJ2-5; D may be TRBD1 (5 bases). Trimming removed 1 base from V and 0 bases from J, with 7 bases in between. CDR1 SGHRS and CDR2 YFSETQ come from the germline V gene. The CDR3 extends over 14 amino acids. CDR3 in DNA: TGCGCCAGCAGCTTGCCAGGGAACCAAGAGACCCAGTACTTC. It translates to CASSLPGNQETQYF. Together with reference TRBV5-1 and TRBJ2-5, the CDR3 gives the full variable domain: KAGVTQTPRYLIKTRGQQVTLSCSPISGHRSVSWYQQTPGQGLQFLFEYFSETQRNKGNFPGRFSGRQFSNSRSEMNVSTLELGDSALYLCASSLPGNQETQYFGPGTRLLVL.

The sample holds one count of this clone. The genes are TRBV4-1 and TRBJ2-6; D is undetermined. Germline CDR1 and CDR2: MGHRA and YSYEKL. The CDR3 loop spans 17 amino acids. Trimming took 0 bases from V and 2 from J, leaving 11 bases between them. CDR3 residues: CASSQDPRLAGANVLTF. The CDR3 nucleotides read TGCGCCAGCAGCCAAGATCCCCGACTGGCTGGGGCCAACGTCCTGACTTTC.

The gene calls are TRBV28 and TRBJ1-2; D not certain. This CDR3 comprises 12 residues. V lost 7 bases to trimming and J lost 0 bases, with 6 bases between them. Looked up from germline, CDR1 is MDHEN and CDR2 is SYDVKM. In nucleotides, the CDR3 is TGTGCCAGCACTAACTCTAACTATGGCTACACCTTC. Its translation is CASTNSNYGYTF.